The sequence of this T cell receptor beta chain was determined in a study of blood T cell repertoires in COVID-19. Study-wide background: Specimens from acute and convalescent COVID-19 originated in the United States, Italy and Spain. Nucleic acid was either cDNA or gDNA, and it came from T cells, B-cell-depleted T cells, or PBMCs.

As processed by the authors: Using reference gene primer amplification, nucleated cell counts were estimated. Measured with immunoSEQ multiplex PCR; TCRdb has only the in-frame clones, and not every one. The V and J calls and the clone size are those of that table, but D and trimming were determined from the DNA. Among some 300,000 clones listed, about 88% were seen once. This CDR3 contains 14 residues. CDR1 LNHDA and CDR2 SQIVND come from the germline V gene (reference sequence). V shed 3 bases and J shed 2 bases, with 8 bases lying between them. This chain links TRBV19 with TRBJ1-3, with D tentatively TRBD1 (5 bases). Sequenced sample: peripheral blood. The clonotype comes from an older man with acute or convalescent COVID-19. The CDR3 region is CASSIAGAGNTIYF. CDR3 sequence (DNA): TGTGCCAGTAGTATCGCGGGGGCTGGAAACACCATATATTTT.